This T cell receptor beta chain appears in the sequencing data of a study of T cells in Graves' hyperthyroidism and ophthalmopathy. The authors deemed Graves' hyperthyroidism stable absent ophthalmopathy progression within 18 months. These patients, aged 18 to 65, had recently diagnosed hyperthyroidism lasting under 2 months. Diagnoses were established using clinical symptoms, serum thyroxine and TRAb, thyroid ultrasound and orbital computed tomography. Regions amplified from RNA transcripts were the TCR beta CDR3 regions. TCR CDR3 underwent first-round RT-PCR with the HTBI primer set. TCRdb passed the multiplex PCR reads through MiXCR, listing each CDR3 protein once. The data contain hundreds of thousands of distinct CDR3 sequences, about a sixth of them singletons. The CDR3 has 16 amino acids. Germline V gene lookup returns CDR1 SGHNT and CDR2 YENEEA. V was trimmed by 6 bases and J by 4 bases, leaving 20 bases between them.

This clonotype was obtained from a woman between 18 and 30 years old with Graves' hyperthyroidism. Sample: blood. The chain recombines TRBV11-3 with TRBJ2-3, with D uncertain. The CDR3 spells CASSPLRSRRADTQYF. The DNA of the CDR3 is TGTGCCAGCAGTCCACTCCGGTCTCGAAGGGCAGATACGCAGTATTTT.